These 17 T cell receptor beta chains were sequenced from one sample in a study of blood T cell repertoires in COVID-19. Profiling relied on immunoSEQ multiplex PCR, and the TCRdb table lists in-frame clones only, not all of them. The sample lists 100,000 to 150,000 clones, about 88% occurring once. The sequenced material came from peripheral blood. The source is a woman older than 75 with acute or convalescent COVID-19.

This chain links TRBV14 with TRBJ2-5; 7 bases line up with TRBD2. V lost 0 bases to trimming and J lost 3 bases; unmatched junction nucleotides: 7. CDR3 length equals 16 residues. Germline CDR1 is SGHDN and CDR2 is FVKESK. CDR3 residues: CASSQDRFGGEETQYF. DNA of the CDR3: TGTGCCAGCAGCCAAGATCGGTTTGGGGGGGAAGAGACCCAGTACTTC.

The chain combines TRBV7-8 with TRBJ1-1; possibly TRBD1 for D (6 bases). This CDR3 comprises 14 residues. Trimming left V 1 base short and J 5 bases short, with 11 bases between. The germline CDR1 and CDR2 sequences are SGHVS and FQNEAQ. The CDR3 bases are TGTGCCAGCAGCTTAGGTAACAGGGTGACTGAAGCTTTCTTT. This codes for CASSLGNRVTEAFF.

This rearrangement joins TRBV10-3 to TRBJ1-4; weak D call: TRBD1 (6 bases). This CDR3 comprises 16 residues. V was clipped by 4 bases and J by 7 bases, with 19 bases between them. CDR1 is ENHRY, CDR2 SYGVKD, per germline. CDR3 nucleotide sequence: TGTGCCATCAGTGCATGGGGGCGGCTGGGTAGTGAAAAACTGTTTTTT. Its translation is CAISAWGRLGSEKLFF.

The chain employs TRBV10-1 and TRBJ2-7, with 7 bases fitting TRBD1. V was pared by 9 bases and J by 4 bases, with 9 bases of the junction left unmatched. From germline, CDR1 is WNHNN and CDR2 SYGVQD (reference sequence). The CDR3 is made up of 13 amino acids. The CDR3: CASPTGKGYEQYF. The CDR3 DNA reads as TGCGCCAGTCCGACAGGGAAAGGGTACGAGCAGTACTTC.

V gene TRBV10-3 combines with J gene TRBJ1-2; the D gene is possibly TRBD1 (6 bases). CDR1 is ENHRY and CDR2 is SYGVKD in the germline V gene. Trimming shortened V by 4 bases and J by 0 bases, and 12 bases separated the two germline ends. CDR3 size: 15 residues. CDR3: CAISVDRTSNYGYTF. CDR3 nucleotides: TGTGCCATCAGTGTAGACAGGACCTCTAACTATGGCTACACCTTC.

The chain is built from TRBV5-1 and TRBJ2-1; possible D gene TRBD1, 6 bases. Per the germline V gene, CDR1 is SGHRS and CDR2 is YFSETQ. Trimming took 5 bases from V and 5 from J, leaving 14 bases between them. CDR3 length: 14 amino acids. In nucleotides, the CDR3 is TGCGCCAGCAGTTCCGGGACAACGGACAATGAGCAGTTCTTC. It yields the protein CASSSGTTDNEQFF. The full variable domain, completed using reference TRBV5-1 and TRBJ2-1, is KAGVTQTPRYLIKTRGQQVTLSCSPISGHRSVSWYQQTPGQGLQFLFEYFSETQRNKGNFPGRFSGRQFSNSRSEMNVSTLELGDSALYLCASSSGTTDNEQFFGPGTRLTVL.

The chain links TRBV15 to TRBJ2-7; 7 positions agree with TRBD1. This CDR3 has 15 residues. From germline, CDR1 is LNHNV and CDR2 YYDKDF (reference sequence). V trimming: 5 bases; J trimming: 0 bases; junction bases outside the gene matches: 7. The CDR3 nucleotides are TGTGCCACCAGCCGAACCCGGGACAGCTCCTACGAGCAGTACTTC. Translated: CATSRTRDSSYEQYF.

This clone occurred a few times. The rearrangement joins TRBV4-3 to TRBJ2-7; 8 bases map to TRBD1. This CDR3 is built from 16 residues. The V and J ends lost 0 bases and 2 bases, in that order; junction bases with no gene match: 6. The germline gives CDR1 LGHNA, CDR2 YSLEER. CDR3 nucleotide sequence: TGCGCCAGCAGCCAAGATTGGGGACAGGAGACCTACGAGCAGTACTTC. This gives the protein CASSQDWGQETYEQYF.

The gene calls are TRBV28 and TRBJ2-5; TRBD2 agrees at 8 bases. This CDR3 is built from 13 residues. CDR1 is MDHEN, CDR2 SYDVKM, per germline. Losses at the gene ends were 8 bases for V and 0 bases for J; bases not matched to a gene: 2. DNA for the CDR3: TGTGCCAGCGGACTAGCAAACCAAGAGACCCAGTACTTC. Its translation is CASGLANQETQYF. Using reference TRBV28 and TRBJ2-5 for the parts outside the CDR3, the full variable domain is DVKVTQSSRYLVKRTGEKVFLECVQDMDHENMFWYRQDPGLGLRLIYFSYDVKMKEKGDIPEGYSVSREKKERFSLILESASTNQTSMYLCASGLANQETQYFGPGTRLLVL.

This clone has more than one count but fewer than ten. The gene calls are TRBV5-1 and TRBJ2-7, with D hard to call. The CDR3 totals 14 residues. Germline V gene lookup returns CDR1 SGHRS and CDR2 YFSETQ. The V and J ends lost 0 bases and 6 bases respectively, with 13 bases between them. The CDR3 is CASSLGQISGEQYF. CDR3 DNA sequence: TGCGCCAGCAGCTTGGGTCAGATCTCGGGCGAGCAGTACTTC.

The chain carries TRBV3-1 (or the pseudogene TRBV3-2) and TRBJ2-5, with D tentatively TRBD2 (5 bases). The germline V and J ends were trimmed by 0 bases and 2 bases, with 22 bases remaining between them. Germline V gives CDR1 LGHDT, CDR2 YNNKEL (reference sequence). The CDR3 loop spans 19 amino acids. In DNA form, the CDR3 reads TGTGCCAGCAGCCAAGAGACTAAGAGTGTGCGTTGGAATCAAGAGACCCAGTACTTC. It translates to CASSQETKSVRWNQETQYF.

This chain uses TRBV7-8 with TRBJ1-4, with TRBD1 matching 12 bases. The CDR3 consists of 17 residues. The V segment lost 1 base and the J segment 2 bases; nucleotides outside the gene matches: 2. Germline V gene sequence: CDR1 SGHVS, CDR2 FQNEAQ. This CDR3 reads CASSLVGQGATNEKLFF. DNA of the CDR3: TGTGCCAGCAGCTTAGTGGGACAGGGGGCCACTAATGAAAAACTGTTTTTT.

The chain couples TRBV2 to TRBJ1-4; D may be TRBD1 (6 bases). The germline V gene encodes CDR1 SNHLY and CDR2 FYNNEI. Between the trimmed V and J ends, which lost 5 bases and 6 bases, there was a span of 16 bases. This CDR3 is 15 amino acids long. CDR3 in DNA: TGTGCCAGCAGTAGGTATACAGGGCGACATGAAAAACTGTTTTTT. Encoded protein: CASSRYTGRHEKLFF.

The sample holds one count of this clone. The rearrangement uses TRBV4-1 and TRBJ1-5; the D is unclear. Trimming cost V 0 bases and J 10 bases, with 16 bases left between them. CDR3 length equals 15 residues. The germline gives CDR1 MGHRA, CDR2 YSYEKL. The CDR3 coding sequence is TGCGCCAGCAGCCAAGAACACGGACCGGCGGGCCCCCAGCATTTT. It yields the protein CASSQEHGPAGPQHF.

The chain joins TRBV5-1 to TRBJ2-5, with TRBD2 matching 9 bases. CDR1 is SGHRS, CDR2 YFSETQ, per germline. With 2 bases clipped from V and 5 bases from J, the junction kept 4 bases outside the gene matches. The CDR3 contains 14 residues. Written as DNA, the CDR3 is TGCGCCAGCAGCTTAGCGGGGGGTAGGGAGACCCAGTACTTC. This sequence encodes CASSLAGGRETQYF.

The gene calls are TRBV7-9 and TRBJ2-2; TRBD1 might be the D (5 bases). The germline CDR1 and CDR2 sequences are SEHNR and FQNEAQ (reference sequence). V was clipped by 1 base and J by 6 bases, with 15 bases between them. The CDR3 is made up of 16 amino acids. CDR3 in amino acids: CASSLDSPTRAGELFF. DNA for the CDR3: TGTGCCAGCAGCTTAGATAGTCCTACCAGGGCCGGGGAGCTGTTTTTT. Variable domain in full (rest from reference TRBV7-9 and TRBJ2-2): DTGVSQNPRHKITKRGQNVTFRCDPISEHNRLYWYRQTLGQGPEFLTYFQNEAQLEKSRLLSDRFSAERPKGSFSTLEIQRTEQGDSAMYLCASSLDSPTRAGELFFGEGSRLTVL.

A single count supports this clone. V usage is TRBV9 and J usage is TRBJ1-4; no reliable D call. This CDR3 region has 15 residues. The germline V gene has CDR1 SGDLS and CDR2 YYNGEE. The V gene lost 4 bases and the J gene lost 4 bases, with 14 bases spanning the gap. CDR3 in amino acids: CASSSSGRYNEKLFF. As DNA, the CDR3 is TGTGCCAGCAGCTCGAGCGGGAGGTATAATGAAAAACTGTTTTTT.